The clone carrying this TCR beta chain has just a few counts. This specimen comes from a study of blood T cell repertoires in COVID-19. Using immunoSEQ multiplex PCR, the repertoire was profiled, and TCRdb retains in-frame clones only, with some absent. The sample shows fewer than 350,000 clones, approximately 89% of them seen only once. The CDR3 spans 17 residues. The ends were cut back, 3 bases at V and 0 bases at J, with 13 bases in the middle. CDR1 and CDR2 (germline): SGHRS, YFSETQ. The rearrangement joins TRBV5-1 to TRBJ1-6; tentatively, D is TRBD1 (5 bases). Sequenced sample: peripheral blood. The clonotype comes from a woman in her sixties or seventies with COVID-19, enrolled during active disease. This CDR3 is CASSSGGDSSYNSPLHF. The CDR3 region has the DNA TGCGCCAGCAGCTCCGGGGGGGATAGCTCCTATAATTCACCCCTCCACTTT. The whole variable domain, remainder taken from reference TRBV5-1 and TRBJ1-6, is KAGVTQTPRYLIKTRGQQVTLSCSPISGHRSVSWYQQTPGQGLQFLFEYFSETQRNKGNFPGRFSGRQFSNSRSEMNVSTLELGDSALYLCASSSGGDSSYNSPLHFGNGTRLTVT.